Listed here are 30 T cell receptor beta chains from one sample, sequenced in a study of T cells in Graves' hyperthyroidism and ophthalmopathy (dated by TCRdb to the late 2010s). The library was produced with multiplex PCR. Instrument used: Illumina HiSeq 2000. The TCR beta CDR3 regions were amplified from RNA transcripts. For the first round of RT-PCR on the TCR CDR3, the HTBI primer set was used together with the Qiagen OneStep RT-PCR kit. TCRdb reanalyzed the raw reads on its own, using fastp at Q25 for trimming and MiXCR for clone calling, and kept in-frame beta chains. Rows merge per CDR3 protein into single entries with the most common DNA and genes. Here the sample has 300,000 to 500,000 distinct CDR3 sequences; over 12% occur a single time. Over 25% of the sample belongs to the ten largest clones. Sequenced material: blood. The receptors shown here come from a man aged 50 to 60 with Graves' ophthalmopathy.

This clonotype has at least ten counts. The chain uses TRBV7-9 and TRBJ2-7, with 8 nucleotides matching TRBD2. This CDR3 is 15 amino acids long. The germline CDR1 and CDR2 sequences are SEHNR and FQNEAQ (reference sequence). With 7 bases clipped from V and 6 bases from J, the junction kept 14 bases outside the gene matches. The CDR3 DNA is TGTGCCAGCACCCTCAGTGGCGCGGGAGGAGGCGAGCAGTACTTC. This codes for CASTLSGAGGGEQYF.

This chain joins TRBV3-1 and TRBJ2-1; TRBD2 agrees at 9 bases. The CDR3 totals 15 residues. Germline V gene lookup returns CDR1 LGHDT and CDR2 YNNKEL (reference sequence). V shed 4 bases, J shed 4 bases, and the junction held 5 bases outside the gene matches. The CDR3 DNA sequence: TGTGCCAGCAGCCCCAGACTAGCGGAATACAATGAGCAGTTCTTC. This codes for CASSPRLAEYNEQFF.

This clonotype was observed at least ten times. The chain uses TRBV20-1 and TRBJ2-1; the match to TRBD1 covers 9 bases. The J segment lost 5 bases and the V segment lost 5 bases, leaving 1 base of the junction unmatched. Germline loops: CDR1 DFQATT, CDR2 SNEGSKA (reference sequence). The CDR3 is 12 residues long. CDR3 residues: CSAGQGNNEQFF. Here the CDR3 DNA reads TGCAGTGCTGGACAGGGGAACAATGAGCAGTTCTTC.

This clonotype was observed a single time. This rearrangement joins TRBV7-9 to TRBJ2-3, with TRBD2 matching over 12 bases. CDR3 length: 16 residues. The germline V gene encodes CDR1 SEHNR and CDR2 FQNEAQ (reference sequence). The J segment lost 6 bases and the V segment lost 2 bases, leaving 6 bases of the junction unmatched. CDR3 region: CASSLKTSGSVDTQYF. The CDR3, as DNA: TGTGCCAGCAGCTTAAAGACTAGCGGGAGTGTGGATACGCAGTATTTT.

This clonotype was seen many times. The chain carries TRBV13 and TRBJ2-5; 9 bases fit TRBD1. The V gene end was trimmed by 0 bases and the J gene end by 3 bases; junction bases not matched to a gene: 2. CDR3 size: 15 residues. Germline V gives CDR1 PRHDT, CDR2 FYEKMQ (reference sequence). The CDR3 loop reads CASSLGWDREETQYF. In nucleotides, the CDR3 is TGTGCCAGCAGCTTAGGATGGGACAGGGAAGAGACCCAGTACTTC.

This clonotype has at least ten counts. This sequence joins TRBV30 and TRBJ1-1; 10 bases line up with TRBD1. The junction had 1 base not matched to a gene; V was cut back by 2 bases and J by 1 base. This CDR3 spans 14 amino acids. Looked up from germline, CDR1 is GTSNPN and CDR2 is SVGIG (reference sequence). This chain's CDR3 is CAWSRDRGNTEAFF. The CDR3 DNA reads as TGTGCCTGGAGTCGGGACAGGGGGAACACTGAAGCTTTCTTT.

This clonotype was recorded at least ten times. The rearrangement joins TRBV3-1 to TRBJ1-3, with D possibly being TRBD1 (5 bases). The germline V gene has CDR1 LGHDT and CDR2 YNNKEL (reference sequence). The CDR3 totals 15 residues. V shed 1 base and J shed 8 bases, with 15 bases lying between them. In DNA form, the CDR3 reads TGTGCCAGCAGCCAAGGGGGCCGGGGATCAGACACCATATATTTT. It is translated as CASSQGGRGSDTIYF. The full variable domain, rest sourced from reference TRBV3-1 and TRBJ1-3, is DTAVSQTPKYLVTQMGNDKSIKCEQNLGHDTMYWYKQDSKKFLKIMFSYNNKELIINETVPNRFSPKSPDKAHLNLHINSLELGDSAVYFCASSQGGRGSDTIYFGEGSWLTVV.

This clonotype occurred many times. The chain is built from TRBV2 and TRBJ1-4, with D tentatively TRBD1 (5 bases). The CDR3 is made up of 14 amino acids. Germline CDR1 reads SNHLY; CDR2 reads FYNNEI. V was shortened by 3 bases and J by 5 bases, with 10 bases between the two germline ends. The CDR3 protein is CASSEGPWNEKLFF. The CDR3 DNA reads TGTGCCAGCAGTGAGGGACCGTGGAATGAAAAACTGTTTTTT.

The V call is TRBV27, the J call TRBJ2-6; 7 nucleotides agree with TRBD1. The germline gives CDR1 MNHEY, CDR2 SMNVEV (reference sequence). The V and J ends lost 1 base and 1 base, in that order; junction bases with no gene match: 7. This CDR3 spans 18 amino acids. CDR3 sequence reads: CASSLLGGAVSGANVLTF. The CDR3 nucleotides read TGTGCCAGCAGTTTATTAGGGGGCGCGGTTTCTGGGGCCAACGTCCTGACTTTC.

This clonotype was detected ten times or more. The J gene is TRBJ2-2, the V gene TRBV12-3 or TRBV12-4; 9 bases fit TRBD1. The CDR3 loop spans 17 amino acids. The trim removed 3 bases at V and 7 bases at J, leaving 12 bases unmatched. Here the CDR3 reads CASSFRGQGKLRGELFF. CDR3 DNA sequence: TGTGCCAGCAGTTTTCGGGGACAGGGAAAACTTCGCGGGGAGCTGTTTTTT.

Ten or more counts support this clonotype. This chain's CDR3 is CASSAGTSGRTDTQYF. DNA of the CDR3: TGTGCCAGCAGTGCCGGGACTAGCGGTCGCACAGATACGCAGTATTTT. The rearrangement uses TRBV2 and TRBJ2-3, with 11 bases that match TRBD2. Germline V lookup: CDR1 SNHLY, CDR2 FYNNEI. The CDR3 contains 16 residues. Unmatched junction bases numbered 4, after V lost 4 bases and J lost 1 base.

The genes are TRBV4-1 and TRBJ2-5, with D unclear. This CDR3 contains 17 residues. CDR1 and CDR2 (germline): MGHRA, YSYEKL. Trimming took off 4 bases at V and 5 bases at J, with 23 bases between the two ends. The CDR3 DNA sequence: TGCGCCAGCAGCCCCAGATCAATGACCTCCCAGTTTGAGACCCAGTACTTC. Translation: CASSPRSMTSQFETQYF.

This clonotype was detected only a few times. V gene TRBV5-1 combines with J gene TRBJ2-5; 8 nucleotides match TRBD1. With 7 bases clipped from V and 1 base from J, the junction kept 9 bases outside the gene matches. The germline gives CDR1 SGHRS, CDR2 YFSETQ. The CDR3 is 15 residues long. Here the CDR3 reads CASLIQGAPQETQYF. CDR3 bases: TGCGCCAGCCTGATTCAGGGGGCGCCCCAAGAGACCCAGTACTTC.

The CDR3 nucleotides read TGCGCCAGCAGCTTGGTATCCGCCACCGGGGAGCTGTTTTTT. Protein: CASSLVSATGELFF. The chain joins TRBV5-1 to TRBJ2-2, with no clear D. CDR3 length equals 14 residues. Trimming cost V 0 bases and J 4 bases, with 7 bases left between them. Germline CDR1 reads SGHRS; CDR2 reads YFSETQ.

CDR3 coding DNA: TGTGCCAGCAGCTTTCGGGACACTTCCCCCTATGGCTACACCTTC. Its protein product is CASSFRDTSPYGYTF. J is TRBJ1-2 and V is TRBV5-6; D possibly corresponds to TRBD1 (6 bases). The CDR3 has 15 amino acids. Germline CDR1 and CDR2: SGHDT and YYEEEE. V lost 2 bases to trimming and J lost 4 bases, with 15 bases between them.

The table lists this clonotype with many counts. CDR3 DNA sequence: TGTGCCAGCAGCGTCGCTAGCGGGAGGGCCAGCGGTGAGCAGTTCTTC. It codes for CASSVASGRASGEQFF. The genes are TRBV9 and TRBJ2-1; 12 bases align to TRBD2. Looked up from germline, CDR1 is SGDLS and CDR2 is YYNGEE. The CDR3 runs 16 residues. V lost 2 bases and J lost 9; bases outside the gene matches: 9. Combining the CDR3 with reference TRBV9 and TRBJ2-1 gives the whole variable domain DSGVTQTPKHLITATGQRVTLRCSPRSGDLSVYWYQQSLDQGLQFLIQYYNGEERAKGNILERFSAQQFPDLHSELNLSSLELGDSALYFCASSVASGRASGEQFFGPGTRLTVL.

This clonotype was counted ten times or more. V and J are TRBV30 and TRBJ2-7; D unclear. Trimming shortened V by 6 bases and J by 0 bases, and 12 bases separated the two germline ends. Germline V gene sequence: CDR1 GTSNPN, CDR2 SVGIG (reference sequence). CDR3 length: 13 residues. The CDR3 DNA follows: TGTGCCTGCCTTACTCGTGGCTCCTACGAGCAGTACTTC. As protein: CACLTRGSYEQYF.

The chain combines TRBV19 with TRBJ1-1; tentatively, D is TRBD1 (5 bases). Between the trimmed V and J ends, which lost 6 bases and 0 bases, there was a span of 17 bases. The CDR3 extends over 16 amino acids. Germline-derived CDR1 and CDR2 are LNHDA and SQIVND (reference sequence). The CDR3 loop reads CASRPGTANLNTEAFF. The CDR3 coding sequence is TGTGCCAGTAGACCCGGGACGGCTAATTTGAACACTGAAGCTTTCTTT.

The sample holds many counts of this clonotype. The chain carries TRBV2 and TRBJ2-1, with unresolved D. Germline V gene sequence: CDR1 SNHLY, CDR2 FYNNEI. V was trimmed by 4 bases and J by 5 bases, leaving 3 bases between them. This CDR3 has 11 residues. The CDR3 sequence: CASSADNEQFF. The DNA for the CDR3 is TGTGCCAGCAGTGCTGACAATGAGCAGTTCTTC.

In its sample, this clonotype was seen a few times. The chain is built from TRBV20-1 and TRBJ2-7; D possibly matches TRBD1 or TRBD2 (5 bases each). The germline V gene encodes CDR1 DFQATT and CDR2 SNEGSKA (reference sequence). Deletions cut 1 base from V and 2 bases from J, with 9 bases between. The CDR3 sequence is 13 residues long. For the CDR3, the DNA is TGCAGTGCTAGAGCGGGGCCTCCCTACGAGCAGTACTTC. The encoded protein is CSARAGPPYEQYF.

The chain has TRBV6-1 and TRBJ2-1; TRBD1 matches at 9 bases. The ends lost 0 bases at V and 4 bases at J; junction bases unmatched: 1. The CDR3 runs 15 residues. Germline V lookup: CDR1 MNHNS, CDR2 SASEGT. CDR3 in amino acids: CASSEAGQGYNEQFF. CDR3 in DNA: TGTGCCAGCAGTGAAGCGGGACAGGGATACAATGAGCAGTTCTTC.

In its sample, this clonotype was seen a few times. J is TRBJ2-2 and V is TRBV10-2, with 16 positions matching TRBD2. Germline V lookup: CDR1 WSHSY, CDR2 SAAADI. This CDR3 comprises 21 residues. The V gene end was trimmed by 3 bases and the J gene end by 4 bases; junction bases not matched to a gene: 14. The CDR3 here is CASSEPGTSGRAVRGTGELFF. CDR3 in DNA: TGCGCCAGCAGTGAACCCGGGACTAGCGGGAGGGCCGTGCGGGGCACCGGGGAGCTGTTTTTT.

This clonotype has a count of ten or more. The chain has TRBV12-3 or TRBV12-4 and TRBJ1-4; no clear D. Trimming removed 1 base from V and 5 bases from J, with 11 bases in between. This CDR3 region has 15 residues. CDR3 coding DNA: TGTGCCAGCAGTTTAGATCAATTGCTGAATGAAAAACTGTTTTTT. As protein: CASSLDQLLNEKLFF.

This CDR3 reads CASSSDPGGAGYTF. DNA for the CDR3: TGTGCCAGCAGCTCGGACCCAGGGGGCGCGGGCTACACCTTC. V and J are TRBV7-9 and TRBJ1-2, with 8 bases fitting TRBD1. This CDR3 comprises 14 residues. CDR1 is SEHNR and CDR2 is FQNEAQ in the germline V gene (reference sequence). After removal of 4 bases from V and 8 bases from J, the junction contained 9 bases not matched to a gene. The full variable domain, with the rest looked up from reference TRBV7-9 and TRBJ1-2, is DTGVSQNPRHKITKRGQNVTFRCDPISEHNRLYWYRQTLGQGPEFLTYFQNEAQLEKSRLLSDRFSAERPKGSFSTLEIQRTEQGDSAMYLCASSSDPGGAGYTFGSGTRLTVV.

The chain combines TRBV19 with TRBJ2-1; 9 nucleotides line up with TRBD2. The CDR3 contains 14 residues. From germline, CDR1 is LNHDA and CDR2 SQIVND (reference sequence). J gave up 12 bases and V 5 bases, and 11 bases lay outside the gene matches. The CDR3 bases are TGTGCCAGTAGTGTTAGCGGGAGTTCGGAGCGGCAGTTCTTC. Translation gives CASSVSGSSERQFF.

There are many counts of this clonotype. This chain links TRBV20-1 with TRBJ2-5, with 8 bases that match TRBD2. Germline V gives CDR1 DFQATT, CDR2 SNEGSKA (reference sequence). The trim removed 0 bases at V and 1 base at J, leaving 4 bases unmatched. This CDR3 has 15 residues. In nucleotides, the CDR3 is TGCAGTGCTAGAGATATAGCGGGATTCCAAGAGACCCAGTACTTC. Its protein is CSARDIAGFQETQYF.

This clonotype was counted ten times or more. The CDR3 here is CASSETSLAAWQYEQYF. DNA of the CDR3: TGTGCCAGCAGTGAGACGAGCCTAGCGGCATGGCAGTACGAGCAGTACTTC. The rearrangement uses TRBV6-1 and TRBJ2-7; 7 bases match TRBD2. The V segment lost 3 bases and the J segment 4 bases; nucleotides outside the gene matches: 15. The CDR3 loop spans 17 amino acids. The germline gives CDR1 MNHNS, CDR2 SASEGT.

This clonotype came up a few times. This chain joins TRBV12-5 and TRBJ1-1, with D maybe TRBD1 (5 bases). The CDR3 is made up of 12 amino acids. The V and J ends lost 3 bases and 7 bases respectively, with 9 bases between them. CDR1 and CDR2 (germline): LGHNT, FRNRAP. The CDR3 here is CASGFDSFEAFF. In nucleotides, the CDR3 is TGTGCTAGTGGTTTTGACAGCTTTGAAGCTTTCTTT.

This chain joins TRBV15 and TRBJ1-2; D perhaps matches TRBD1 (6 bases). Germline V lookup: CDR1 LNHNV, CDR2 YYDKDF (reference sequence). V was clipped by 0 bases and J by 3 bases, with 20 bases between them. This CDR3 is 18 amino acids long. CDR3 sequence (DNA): TGTGCCACCAGCAGAGATTTTTTCAGCTCGGACAGTTACTATGGCTACACCTTC. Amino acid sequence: CATSRDFFSSDSYYGYTF.

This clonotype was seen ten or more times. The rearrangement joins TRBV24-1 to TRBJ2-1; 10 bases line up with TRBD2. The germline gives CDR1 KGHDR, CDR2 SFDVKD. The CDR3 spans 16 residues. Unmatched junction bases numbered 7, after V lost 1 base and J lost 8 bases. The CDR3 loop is CATSDLRGLAGDEQFF. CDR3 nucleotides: TGTGCCACCAGTGATTTAAGGGGTCTAGCGGGAGATGAGCAGTTCTTC.